This TCR beta chain is drawn from a study of CD8+ T cells in alopecia areata. The authors extracted RNA and reverse transcribed it into cDNA as the sequencing template. Sequencing was performed with immunoSEQ multiplex PCR; in TCRdb, only in-frame clones are kept and a portion is missing. The sample has almost 35,000 clones; around three fifths are singletons. This sequence was found in a human donor with alopecia areata. Sample: NKG2D-high CD8+ T cells sorted from blood.

The CDR3 loop reads CSVVGLGRDRGFLGGYTF. The CDR3 DNA follows: TGCAGCGTTGTTGGTTTGGGTCGGGACAGGGGCTTCCTGGGAGGCTACACCTTC. The gene calls are TRBV29-1 and TRBJ1-2, with TRBD1 matching over 10 bases. Germline CDR1 is SQVTM and CDR2 is ANQGSEA. CDR3 length: 18 residues. Unmatched junction bases numbered 22, after V lost 4 bases and J lost 8 bases.